A single sample gave rise to the 25 T cell receptor beta chains below, sequenced in a study of spatial heterogeneity in lung cancer. No antigen has been identified for these receptors. Time point specified: sample taken at primary tumor resection. The study, taken as a whole, reports: How many expanded intratumoral alpha and beta TCRs were present tracked the tumor mutation count, which was a count of nonsynonymous mutations.

TCRdb itself ran the 5' RACE reads through MiXCR, one entry per CDR3 protein. Counted here are thousands of distinct CDR3 sequences, about 6.9% occurring once; the ten biggest clones make up roughly 9.2%. This sample comprised lung tumor tissue, obtained at surgery. The receptor set was obtained from a male donor with early-stage non-small cell lung cancer.

By sample fraction, this clonotype is medium-sized. This chain uses TRBV6-5 with TRBJ1-1; the D gene is possibly TRBD1 (5 bases). The length of the CDR3 is 16 residues. V was pared by 0 bases and J by 4 bases, with 15 bases between. Germline assignment: CDR1 MNHEY and CDR2 SVGAGI. The chain's CDR3 is CASSYSVLGGGTEAFF. The CDR3 DNA follows: TGTGCCAGCAGTTACTCGGTACTAGGCGGGGGCACTGAAGCTTTCTTT.

This chain uses TRBV6-6 with TRBJ2-1; no clear D. The CDR3 covers 13 residues. Germline CDR1 MNHNY, CDR2 SVGAGI (reference sequence). V was cut by 4 bases and J by 5 bases, with 9 bases left in between. The CDR3 spells CASSLEAHNEQFF. Written as DNA, the CDR3 is TGTGCCAGCAGTTTAGAGGCCCACAATGAGCAGTTCTTC.

The chain recombines TRBV11-2 with TRBJ2-3, with D perhaps matching TRBD1 or TRBD2 (5 bases each). Germline CDR1 SGHAT, CDR2 FQNNGV. The CDR3 runs 17 residues. V lost 5 bases to trimming and J lost 10 bases, with 28 bases between them. This CDR3 is CASSSGPTRGTRGAQYF. The CDR3 DNA reads as TGTGCCAGCAGCAGCGGCCCAACTAGGGGCACCCGTGGGGCGCAGTATTTT.

By share of the sample, this clonotype is medium-sized. The J gene is TRBJ2-2, the V gene TRBV7-3; possibly TRBD1 for D (5 bases). Germline CDR1 is SGHTA and CDR2 is FQGTGA. The CDR3 contains 14 residues. Trimming took off 10 bases at V and 6 bases at J, with 18 bases between the two ends. The CDR3 sequence is CATRPGLSAGELFF. The CDR3 coding sequence is TGTGCCACCCGCCCAGGGCTAAGTGCCGGGGAGCTGTTTTTT.

By frequency in the sample, this clonotype is medium-sized. The chain links TRBV10-1 to TRBJ1-6, with D unresolved. This CDR3 has 14 residues. Germline assignment: CDR1 WNHNN and CDR2 SYGVQD (reference sequence). The V end lost 2 bases, the J end lost 4 bases, and 6 bases lay between the germline ends. The CDR3 DNA is TGCGCCAGCAGTGAGGGACGGTATAATTCACCCCTCCACTTT. As protein: CASSEGRYNSPLHF.

Judged by abundance, this clonotype is medium-sized (0.01 to 0.1%). V is TRBV20-1 and J is TRBJ2-7, with D tentatively TRBD2 (6 bases). The CDR3 runs to 15 residues. V gave up 0 bases and J gave up 12 bases, with 24 bases separating them. From germline, CDR1 is DFQATT and CDR2 SNEGSKA (reference sequence). The DNA of the CDR3 is TGCAGTGCTAGAGAGGCTTGGAGGGACCCGTGGCGGGCGTACTTC. Protein sequence: CSAREAWRDPWRAYF.

This clonotype is labeled as medium-sized (0.01 to 0.1%). The chain joins TRBV7-6 to TRBJ2-7, with unresolved D. The germline V and J ends were trimmed by 6 bases and 5 bases, with 17 bases remaining between them. Germline V gene lookup returns CDR1 SGHVS and CDR2 FNYEAQ. The CDR3 spans 14 residues. CDR3 DNA: TGTGCCAGCAGTCACCACGGCAACCGGGACGAGCAGTACTTC. Protein product: CASSHHGNRDEQYF.

By share, this clonotype counts as medium-sized (0.01 to 0.1%). The chain employs TRBV29-1 and TRBJ2-3; 7 nucleotides align to TRBD1. In germline, CDR1 is SQVTM, CDR2 ANQGSEA. The CDR3 runs 13 residues. V dropped 7 bases and J dropped 8; count of bases not matched to a gene: 12. CDR3 coding DNA: TGCAGCGGATACGGGACAGTCAAATCTACGCAGTATTTT. Its protein is CSGYGTVKSTQYF.

This clonotype is medium-sized within its sample. The genes are TRBV20-1 and TRBJ1-1; D is undetermined. Germline V gene data show CDR1 as DFQATT and CDR2 as SNEGSKA (reference sequence). V shed 6 bases and J shed 3 bases, with 17 bases lying between them. The CDR3 length is 14 residues. CDR3 region: CSADARKGYTEAFF. The CDR3, as DNA: TGCAGTGCGGATGCGCGGAAAGGCTACACTGAAGCTTTCTTT.

The chain uses TRBV12-3 or TRBV12-4 and TRBJ2-3, with D hard to call. Deletions cut 4 bases from V and 0 bases from J, with 8 bases between. CDR3 length: 14 residues. Here the CDR3 DNA reads TGTGCCAGCAGTTCTATGACTAGCACAGATACGCAGTATTTT. It codes for CASSSMTSTDTQYF.

This clonotype counts as medium-sized. The CDR3 loop is CASSLASSNNEQFF. The CDR3 coding sequence is TGTGCCAGCAGCTTAGCGTCATCCAACAATGAGCAGTTCTTC. The chain is built from TRBV7-2 and TRBJ2-1, with D hard to call. This CDR3 is 14 amino acids long. Per the germline V gene, CDR1 is SGHTA and CDR2 is FQGNSA. With 0 bases removed from V and 5 bases from J, the gap between germline ends came to 8 bases.

This clonotype counts as medium-sized. The chain employs TRBV12-3 or TRBV12-4 and TRBJ1-4, with 7 bases fitting TRBD1. This CDR3 has 13 amino acids. Losses at the gene ends were 6 bases for V and 8 bases for J; bases not matched to a gene: 6. In nucleotides, the CDR3 is TGTGCCAGCAGACCCACAGGGGAGGAAAAACTGTTTTTT. This gives the protein CASRPTGEEKLFF.

By proportion, this clonotype is medium-sized. The V call is TRBV6-5, the J call TRBJ1-2; TRBD1 is a possible D gene (5 bases). Trimming stripped 1 base from V and 2 bases from J, with 17 bases between. The V gene's germline CDR1 is MNHEY and CDR2 SVGAGI. This CDR3 is 17 amino acids long. CDR3 nucleotides: TGTGCCAGCAGTTACTTACCTTCTGGGGGGTTAAACTATGGCTACACCTTC. It encodes CASSYLPSGGLNYGYTF.

This clonotype is categorized as medium-sized. V usage is TRBV6-5 and J usage is TRBJ2-3; TRBD2 might be the D (5 bases). CDR3 length: 12 amino acids. The germline CDR1 and CDR2 sequences are MNHEY and SVGAGI. Trimming took off 5 bases at V and 3 bases at J, with 6 bases between the two ends. Here the CDR3 reads CASSGGTDTQYF. The CDR3 bases are TGTGCCAGCAGTGGAGGAACAGATACGCAGTATTTT.

By share, this clonotype counts as large (0.1 to 1%). J is TRBJ1-2 and V is TRBV20-1; no reliable D call. V lost 0 bases to trimming and J lost 5 bases, with 10 bases between them. Looked up from germline, CDR1 is DFQATT and CDR2 is SNEGSKA (reference sequence). The CDR3 loop spans 13 amino acids. The CDR3 loop reads CSARDEAFYGYTF. The CDR3 DNA is TGCAGTGCTAGAGATGAGGCTTTTTATGGCTACACCTTC.

This clonotype is deemed medium-sized. V gene TRBV7-2 combines with J gene TRBJ2-5, with TRBD1 as a possible D gene (6 bases). Germline V CDR1 and CDR2: SGHTA, FQGNSA. Trimming left V 5 bases short and J 0 bases short, with 10 bases between. This CDR3 region has 14 residues. The CDR3 nucleotides read TGTGCCAGCAGCGCAGGACAGTACCAAGAGACCCAGTACTTC. Its protein is CASSAGQYQETQYF.

This clonotype qualifies as medium-sized. V usage is TRBV12-3 or TRBV12-4 and J usage is TRBJ1-1, with D possibly matching TRBD1 (5 bases). The CDR3 runs to 13 residues. V was trimmed by 7 bases and J by 1 base, leaving 10 bases between them. CDR3 region: CASKGQSNTEAFF. The CDR3 DNA reads TGTGCCAGCAAAGGACAATCGAACACTGAAGCTTTCTTT.

This clonotype qualifies as medium-sized. The J gene is TRBJ1-5, the V gene TRBV7-2; TRBD1 is a possible D gene (5 bases). V was pared by 1 base and J by 2 bases, with 12 bases between. CDR3 length: 16 residues. Germline CDR1 reads SGHTA; CDR2 reads FQGNSA. The CDR3 nucleotides read TGTGCCAGCAGCTTAGGTGTAGGGGTTGGCAATCAGCCCCAGCATTTT. As protein: CASSLGVGVGNQPQHF.

This clonotype was picked up a small number of times. This chain connects TRBV5-1 to TRBJ2-1; 14 positions agree with TRBD2. This CDR3 region has 16 residues. V shed 0 bases, J shed 5 bases, and the junction held 1 base outside the gene matches. Germline CDR1 is SGHRS and CDR2 is YFSETQ. The CDR3 loop reads CASSLGLAGGHNEQFF. The CDR3 region has the DNA TGCGCCAGCAGCTTGGGACTAGCGGGAGGGCACAATGAGCAGTTCTTC.

In its sample, this clonotype is medium-sized. V usage is TRBV7-2 and J usage is TRBJ2-2; TRBD2 aligns across 7 bases. The V gene end was trimmed by 5 bases and the J gene end by 1 base; junction bases not matched to a gene: 4. The CDR3 has 15 amino acids. Germline V gives CDR1 SGHTA, CDR2 FQGNSA. The CDR3 loop is CASSPGRMNTGELFF. CDR3 DNA sequence: TGTGCCAGCAGCCCCGGGAGGATGAACACCGGGGAGCTGTTTTTT. The complete variable domain, with remaining parts taken from reference TRBV7-2 and TRBJ2-2, reads GAGVSQSPSNKVTEKGKDVELRCDPISGHTALYWYRQSLGQGLEFLIYFQGNSAPDKSGLPSDRFSAERTGGSVSTLTIQRTQQEDSAVYLCASSPGRMNTGELFFGEGSRLTVL.

V gene TRBV19 combines with J gene TRBJ1-4; D not resolved. The ends were cut back, 3 bases at V and 6 bases at J, with 5 bases in the middle. Germline CDR1 LNHDA, CDR2 SQIVND (reference sequence). The CDR3 loop spans 12 amino acids. The CDR3 sequence: CASSMTYEKLFF. CDR3 in DNA: TGTGCCAGTAGTATGACTTATGAAAAACTGTTTTTT.

In its sample, this clonotype ranks as medium-sized. The chain's CDR3 is CASSRGEIKTDTQYF. The CDR3 nucleotides read TGTGCCAGCAGTCGAGGGGAGATAAAAACAGATACGCAGTATTTT. The genes are TRBV27 and TRBJ2-3, with D perhaps assigned TRBD1 or TRBD2 (5 bases each). V lost 5 bases and J 3 bases, leaving 15 bases between the germline ends. Germline CDR1 and CDR2: MNHEY and SMNVEV (reference sequence). This CDR3 comprises 15 residues.

This clonotype is termed medium-sized (0.01 to 0.1%). The chain joins TRBV12-3 or TRBV12-4 to TRBJ1-3; D is possibly TRBD1 (5 bases). The germline V and J ends were trimmed by 3 bases and 8 bases, with 14 bases remaining between them. The CDR3 has 14 residues. The DNA of the CDR3 is TGTGCCAGCAGTTTTGCAGGGACGGGGGACACCATATATTTT. Amino acid sequence: CASSFAGTGDTIYF.

This clonotype is classed as medium-sized. This chain joins TRBV28 and TRBJ1-6, with 12 positions matching TRBD1. Trimming removed 5 bases from V and 9 bases from J; junction bases left unmatched: 2. CDR1 is MDHEN, CDR2 SYDVKM, per germline. The CDR3 extends over 14 amino acids. The CDR3, as DNA: TGTGCCAGCAGTAGGGGACAGGGGGCTTCACCCCTCCACTTT. It is translated as CASSRGQGASPLHF.

This clonotype is categorized as medium-sized. V usage is TRBV5-6 and J usage is TRBJ2-1, with TRBD1 as a possible D gene (6 bases). In germline, CDR1 is SGHDT, CDR2 YYEEEE. This CDR3 is 12 amino acids long. Trimming cost V 4 bases and J 9 bases, with 11 bases left between them. Here the CDR3 DNA reads TGTGCCAGCAGCACCCAGGGGTTTGAGCAGTTCTTC. It encodes CASSTQGFEQFF.